This is a list of T cell receptor beta chains from one sample in a study of T cells in Graves' hyperthyroidism and ophthalmopathy. A single record per CDR3 protein comes from TCRdb applying MiXCR to the multiplex PCR reads. The repertoire has fewer than 650,000 distinct CDR3 sequences, over 35% of them found once; the top ten carry about two fifths. The sequenced sample consisted of peripheral blood or thyroid tissue (not recorded which). These receptors were taken from an adult woman with Graves' disease, either hyperthyroidism or ophthalmopathy (not recorded which). Each CDR3 is given with its conserved first and last residue. A D gene is named only where the DNA matches it firmly. Rows give clone size only sometimes, using once, few, many, or a class for an expanded clone.

>-|TRBJ2-3|-|TRBV7-3
CASSLGRVPTDTQYF
TGTGCCAGCAGCTTAGGGCGGGTACCCACAGATACGCAGTATTTT
>-|TRBJ2-7|-|TRBV5-1
CASSSAAAPYEQYF
TGCGCCAGCAGCTCTGCAGCAGCCCCCTACGAGCAGTACTTC
>few|TRBJ2-2|TRBD2|TRBV20-1
CSATGTSGELFF
TGCAGTGCTACCGGGACTAGCGGGGAGCTGTTTTTT
>once|TRBJ1-6|-|TRBV2
CAGMGQSNSPPHF
TGTGCCGGCATGGGGCAGTCGAATTCACCCCCCCACTTT
>-|TRBJ2-2|-|TRBV14
CASSQGFGPLVTGELFF
TGTGCCAGCAGCCAGGGATTTGGGCCCCTCGTCACCGGGGAGCTGTTTTTT
>-|TRBJ2-7|-|TRBV28
CASSFSPGAYEQYF
TGTGCCAGCAGTTTTTCTCCGGGGGCCTACGAGCAGTACTTC
>few|TRBJ2-7|-|TRBV6-2/TRBV6-3
CASSYSLVAYEQYF
TGTGCCAGCAGTTACTCTCTAGTTGCCTACGAGCAGTACTTC
>few|TRBJ2-7|-|TRBV3-1
CASSPGPLHYEQYF
TGTGCCAGCAGCCCGGGGCCCCTTCACTACGAGCAGTACTTC
>many|TRBJ1-5|-|TRBV2
CASSDIYSNQPQHF
TGTGCCAGCAGTGACATCTATAGCAATCAGCCCCAGCATTTT
>many|TRBJ2-7|-|TRBV7-8
CASSFISSEQYF
TGTGCCAGCAGCTTTATCTCCTCCGAGCAGTACTTC
>-|TRBJ2-2|TRBD2|TRBV7-6
CASSLSGSGELFF
TGTGCCAGCAGCTTGAGCGGGAGCGGGGAGCTGTTTTTT
>-|TRBJ2-7|-|TRBV11-2
CASRRGSGSYEQYF
TGTGCCAGCAGGCGAGGTTCCGGGAGCTACGAGCAGTACTTC
>-|TRBJ2-2|TRBD2|TRBV19
CASSRPSGTTGELFF
TGTGCCAGTAGTCGCCCTAGCGGGACGACCGGGGAGCTGTTTTTT
>many|TRBJ1-4|TRBD1|TRBV11-1
CASSLGVGQQNEKLFF
TGTGCCAGCAGCTTAGGCGTGGGACAGCAAAATGAAAAACTGTTTTTT
>many|TRBJ2-5|-|TRBV20-1
CSASSAGQHQETQYF
TGCAGTGCTAGTTCGGCAGGGCAGCACCAAGAGACCCAGTACTTC
>-|TRBJ1-4|-|TRBV11-2
CASSPPRLRDEKLFF
TGTGCCAGCAGCCCTCCCCGTCTGAGAGATGAAAAACTGTTTTTT